Described below is a single T cell receptor (beta chain) sequence and its context. Sequencing of TCR beta was undertaken in CD8+ and CD4+ T cells derived from blood. This CDR3 is 14 amino acids long. Germline CDR1 reads MGHDK; CDR2 reads SYGVNS. The V and J ends lost 3 bases and 1 base respectively, with 9 bases between them. Random hexamers were used to reverse transcribe the RNA input (0.5 to 1 ug). The immunoSEQ assay covered 54 Vbeta and 13 Jbeta segments for CDR3. Each CDR3 protein is one row after TCRdb ran MiXCR on the immunoSEQ multiplex PCR reads. Counted here are about 150,000 distinct CDR3 sequences, approximately 94% occurring once; the ten biggest clones make up over 0.065%. The data are from a study of CD8 T cells in Susac syndrome. Study at large: When blood was drawn, patients with Susac syndrome were on intravenous immunoglobulin alone, on corticosteroids, or therapy-naive.

The clonotype was recovered from a human donor with Susac syndrome. The sequencing sample was made of CD4+ T cells from PBMCs. The rearrangement links TRBV25-1 to TRBJ2-5; D is unclear. The CDR3: CASSEELGQETQYF. The CDR3 DNA reads TGTGCCAGCAGTGAGGAACTGGGCCAAGAGACCCAGTACTTC.